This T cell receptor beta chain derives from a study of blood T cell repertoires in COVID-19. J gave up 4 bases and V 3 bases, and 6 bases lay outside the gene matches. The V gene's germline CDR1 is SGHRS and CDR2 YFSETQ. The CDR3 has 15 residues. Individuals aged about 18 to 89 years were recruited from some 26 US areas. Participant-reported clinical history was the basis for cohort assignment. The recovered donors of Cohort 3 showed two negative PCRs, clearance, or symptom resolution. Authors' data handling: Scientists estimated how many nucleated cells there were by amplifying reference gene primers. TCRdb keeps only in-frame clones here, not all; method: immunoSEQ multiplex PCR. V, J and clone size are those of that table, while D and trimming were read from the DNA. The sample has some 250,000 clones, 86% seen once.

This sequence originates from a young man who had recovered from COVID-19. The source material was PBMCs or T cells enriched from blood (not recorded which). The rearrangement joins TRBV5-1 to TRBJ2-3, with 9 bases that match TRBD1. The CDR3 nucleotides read TGCGCCAGCAGCTCGACAGGGGGTACACCAGATACGCAGTATTTT. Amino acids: CASSSTGGTPDTQYF.